This TCR beta chain was recorded in a study of response to subunit inactivated influenza vaccine (dated by TCRdb to 2016 to 2019). For context, the study as a whole: Deep quantitative T cell receptor repertoire profiling was used in the study to track responses to a trivalent subunit inactivated influenza vaccine. On the study overall, not on this receptor specifically: The authors proposed that each seasonal influenza vaccination may bring in only a limited number of new T cells.

This clonotype appeared a few times. The clone's antigen remains unknown. The conserved closing phenylalanine or tryptophan is absent in this CDR3, likely reflecting a read error. Library prep was done by RT-PCR. Sequencer: Illumina HiSeq 2500. TCRdb itself trimmed the public reads at Q25 with fastp, ran MiXCR and retained productive beta chains. Rows with one shared CDR3 protein collapse into an entry with the most common genes and DNA. This sample holds 700,000 to 800,000 distinct CDR3 sequences; approximately 18% were observed only once. The top ten clones comprise roughly a tenth of the sample. CDR1 and CDR2 are read off the germline V gene as SGDLS and YYNGEE. V loses 0 bases at its end and J loses 6 bases; junction bases beyond the gene matches: 6. The CDR3 spans 16 residues, counting both ends. Left in the record is the CDR3 DNA by itself, 48 bases read in frame from the first base.

The origin of this receptor is a man in his forties or fifties who received an inactivated influenza vaccine. Donor details come from another sample of the same person, matched by shared clones. Sequences were derived from PBMCs from blood, sampled approximately 5 days after vaccination. The V gene is TRBV9 and the J gene is TRBJ2-2; the central 9 bases match TRBD1. The sequenced DNA is TGTGCCAGCAGCGTAGTTGGGACAGGGTATTCCGGGGAGCTGTTTTTG. It codes for CASSVVGTGYSGELFL.